Listed below are T cell receptor beta chains from one sample, sequenced in a study of blood T cells in healthy people across ages. One entry per CDR3 protein results from TCRdb running MiXCR on the 5' RACE reads. The repertoire includes over 1,300,000 distinct CDR3 sequences, 45% to 70% of them detected once, and 5% to 7% sits in the top ten. Material for sequencing was blood. The receptors stem from a man aged 18 to 29 in good health. CDR3s include the opening cysteine and the closing phenylalanine or tryptophan. Each record gives: J gene, D gene, V gene, clone size, CDR3 protein, CDR3 DNA. D genes are given only for firm matches. Size is stated for part of the rows, as once, few or many counts, or as a class when the clone is expanded.

TRBJ1-2 NA TRBV29-1 NA CSAGSGGDGGYTF TGCAGCGCGGGGTCAGGAGGGGATGGTGGCTACACCTTC
TRBJ2-7 NA TRBV20-1 once CSAPKRQAGSYEQYF TGCAGTGCTCCAAAGCGGCAGGCCGGCTCCTACGAGCAGTACTTC
TRBJ2-1 TRBD2 TRBV4-2 NA CASSPYSGRRNEQFF TGTGCCAGCAGCCCCTATAGCGGGAGAAGGAATGAGCAGTTCTTC
TRBJ1-2 NA TRBV7-2 NA CASKETAYGYTF TGTGCCAGCAAAGAGACAGCCTATGGCTACACCTTC
TRBJ1-2 NA TRBV7-9 NA CASSSPQTNGYTF TGTGCCAGCAGCTCCCCACAGACTAATGGCTACACCTTC
TRBJ1-2 NA TRBV29-1 NA CSVVGGDGNYGYTF TGTAGCGTTGTCGGTGGTGACGGGAACTATGGCTACACCTTC
TRBJ2-1 TRBD2 TRBV7-2 NA CASSLDVTSGRTYNEQFF TGTGCCAGCAGCTTAGATGTGACTAGCGGGAGAACCTACAATGAGCAGTTCTTC
TRBJ2-7 NA TRBV27 NA CASSGFDGVRHEQYF TGTGCCAGCAGTGGTTTCGATGGGGTACGCCACGAGCAGTACTTC
TRBJ2-5 NA TRBV28 NA CASTRGPGSRSGETQYF TGTGCCAGCACCCGAGGTCCGGGGAGTCGGTCTGGAGAGACCCAGTACTTC
TRBJ2-3 NA TRBV7-2 many CASSPDTSTDTQYF TGTGCCAGCAGCCCAGACACTAGCACAGATACGCAGTATTTT
TRBJ2-7 NA TRBV20-1 NA CSAQYEQYF TGCAGTGCTCAGTACGAGCAGTACTTC
TRBJ2-1 NA TRBV4-1 NA CASSQGQGRPYNEQFF TGCGCCAGCAGCCAAGGGCAGGGAAGGCCCTACAATGAGCAGTTCTTC
TRBJ1-2 NA TRBV2 NA CASTTGPIGYTF TGTGCCAGTACCACCGGTCCTATTGGCTACACCTTC
TRBJ1-4 NA TRBV12-3/TRBV12-4 NA CASRPPGPPEKLFF TGTGCCAGCAGGCCCCCTGGGCCCCCGGAAAAACTGTTTTTT
TRBJ2-3 NA TRBV9 NA CASSVSSPGHTDTQYF TGTGCCAGCAGCGTATCCTCACCCGGACACACAGATACGCAGTATTTT
TRBJ1-1 NA TRBV7-9 NA CASSSGIATDGLKNTEAFF TGTGCCAGCAGTTCCGGGATAGCGACTGATGGGTTGAAGAACACTGAAGCTTTCTTT
TRBJ2-7 NA TRBV11-2 few CASSLGAGVLYEQYF TGTGCCAGCAGCTTGGGGGCAGGGGTCTTATACGAGCAGTACTTC
TRBJ1-1 TRBD1 TRBV10-3 NA CAIRSQGARTEAFF TGTGCCATCAGATCACAGGGGGCGCGGACTGAAGCTTTCTTT
TRBJ2-3 NA TRBV20-1 NA CSADPSGSTDTQYF TGCAGTGCTGACCCTTCAGGGAGCACAGATACGCAGTATTTT
TRBJ2-7 NA TRBV4-1 NA CASSQEAPSSYEQYF TGCGCCAGCAGCCAAGAAGCGCCCAGCTCCTACGAGCAGTACTTC
TRBJ2-3 NA TRBV20-1 NA CSARAIATRSATPSADTQYF TGCAGTGCTAGAGCCATCGCAACCAGGTCTGCCACTCCTAGCGCAGATACGCAGTATTTT
TRBJ2-2 TRBD2 TRBV20-1 NA CSARRREMTGELFF TGCAGTGCTAGAAGGCGGGAGATGACCGGGGAGCTGTTTTTT
TRBJ1-2 NA TRBV6-2/TRBV6-3 NA CASSFRWGYTF TGTGCCAGCAGTTTCCGATGGGGCTACACCTTC
TRBJ1-2 TRBD1 TRBV20-1 NA CSAIVGGTGVYGYTF TGCAGTGCTATAGTCGGCGGGACAGGGGTGTATGGCTACACCTTC
TRBJ1-6 NA TRBV4-1 NA CASSQGRGGRNSPLHF TGCGCCAGCAGCCAAGGTCGAGGGGGGCGCAATTCACCCCTCCACTTT
TRBJ2-3 NA TRBV29-1 NA CSVEPGGEIADTQYF TGCAGCGTTGAACCGGGGGGCGAAATCGCAGATACGCAGTATTTT
TRBJ2-1 NA TRBV7-2 NA CASSLPWGTEQFF TGTGCCAGCAGCCTCCCCTGGGGCACTGAGCAGTTCTTC
TRBJ2-7 NA TRBV21-1 once CASCRRVSSYNEQYF TGTGCCAGCTGTCGGCGGGTGAGCTCCTACAATGAGCAGTACTTC